Detailed here is one TCR beta chain. Which antigen it targets is not known. No much larger clone is present one base from it, and per-base qualities are unavailable. Patients with a history of autoimmune disease or receiving systemic immunosuppression were excluded from the trial. In every dose cohort, peripheral blood was drawn for TCR sequencing at baseline, cycle 4 day 1, and cycle 7 day 1. The samples were drawn from a first-in-human, open-label, multicenter phase I dose-escalation trial of ivuxolimab. Adults with locally advanced or metastatic melanoma, renal cell, hepatocellular, or head and neck squamous cell carcinoma were enrolled in the trial. CD4+ and CD8+ T cells were sorted separately from peripheral blood before TCR sequencing. The record originates from a study of OX40 agonist ivuxolimab in advanced cancers. Describing the broader study: Ivuxolimab, which targeted the costimulatory receptor OX40 (CD134), was an agonistic, fully human IgG2 monoclonal antibody. Intravenous ivuxolimab was administered to patients every 2 weeks at six dose levels: 0.01, 0.1, 0.3, 1.5, 3 and 10 mg/kg. Of the approximately 54 dose-escalation patients, hepatocellular carcinoma was present in some 19, melanoma in approximately 15, renal cell carcinoma in 9 and head and neck cancer in 9. In the dose-escalation cohort, approximately 82% of patients were male, and the mean age was roughly 60 years with a range of roughly 20 to 79. Patients were allowed to have had prior anti-PD-1, anti-PD-L1 or anti-CTLA-4 therapy, and around 43% of the dose-escalation patients had been treated with checkpoint inhibitors. Partial responses occurred in three dose-escalation patients, of whom one had hepatocellular carcinoma and two had cutaneous melanoma. Peripheral TCRbeta sequencing was intended to test whether TCR sequence diversity was altered and clonal T-cell expansion was caused by ivuxolimab. The monotherapy dose-escalation portion (N of about 47 patients) of the phase I ivuxolimab trial is reported in the paper.

The V end gives up 5 bases and the J end 7 bases, leaving 4 bases in the junction not matched to a gene. Via the germline V gene, CDR1 is SNHLY and CDR2 FYNNEI. The cysteine opens and the phenylalanine closes a CDR3 of 14 amino acids. The only DNA kept is the CDR3, 42 bases in frame from the first base. Genomic DNA was isolated from the sorted cells so that the TCRbeta CDR3 region could be sequenced. TCRbeta CDR3 regions were sequenced using the immunoSEQ Assay. The table comes from immuneACCESS by way of TCRdb, which keeps in-frame sequences with V and J called. Part of the clones is missing from these tables; in studies checked, under half for an unresolved V gene and the rest for unknown reasons. The sample table lists 60,000 to 65,000 clones, 83% of them with a count of one. 0.7% of the sample rests with the top ten. On the study overall, not on this receptor specifically: Which antigens the clonally expanded peripheral T cells were specific for was not determined. Partial responders in the 0.1-3.0 mg/kg groups had among the lowest normalized peripheral clonal expansion, especially among CD8+ T cells. After ivuxolimab, more expanded clones were found on average in CD8+ T cells than in CD4+ T cells. Low levels of normalized T-cell clonal expansion were also shown by some nonresponding patients. At doses of 0.1 to 3.0 mg/kg, clonal expansion of both CD4+ and CD8+ blood T cells was observed from baseline to week 6.

The chain is encoded by TRBV2 joined to TRBJ2-1; 11 of the junction bases match TRBD2. Sequencing used CD4+ or CD8+ T cells sorted from blood, obtained in a trial of the OX40 agonist ivuxolimab. The origin of this receptor is an adult with an advanced solid tumor such as melanoma, head and neck, liver or kidney cancer. The CDR3 region: CASSRLAGRNEQFF. The sequenced DNA: TGTGCCAGCAGTCGACTAGCGGGGCGTAATGAGCAGTTCTTC.